Described below is a single T cell receptor beta chain sequence and its context. Antigen: not known. Each CDR3 protein is one row after TCRdb ran MiXCR on the 5' RACE reads. Among some 840,000 distinct CDR3 sequences listed, about 11% were seen once. The data derive from a study of CD8 T cells in ankylosing spondylitis. Notes on the study in general: Characteristic of ankylosing spondylitis blood, it appeared, was a TCR beta motif comprising 7 to 9 highly homologous variants.

The CDR3 contains 15 residues. V lost 3 bases to trimming and J lost 0 bases, with 11 bases between them. From germline, CDR1 is SGHRS and CDR2 YFSETQ. This TCR came from a male donor with ankylosing spondylitis. Sequences were obtained from blood, either unsorted or a sorted T cell fraction (not recorded which). The rearrangement uses TRBV5-1 and TRBJ2-3; D possibly corresponds to TRBD1 (6 bases). The CDR3: CASSSGTPSTDTQYF. CDR3 nucleotide sequence: TGCGCCAGCAGCTCGGGGACACCTAGCACAGATACGCAGTATTTT.